The 2 T cell receptor beta chains reported below all come from one sample, sequenced in a study of OX40 agonist ivuxolimab in advanced cancers. Assay: immunoSEQ multiplex PCR; the TCRdb copy retains only in-frame clones and omits some. The sample holds approximately 57,000 clones, nearly 85% seen once. The sequencing here drew on CD4+ or CD8+ T cells sorted from blood, taken in a trial of the OX40 agonist ivuxolimab. The origin of the receptors is an adult with an advanced solid tumor such as melanoma, head and neck, liver or kidney cancer.

The gene calls are TRBV19 and TRBJ2-1; perhaps TRBD1 as D (5 bases). Germline CDR1 LNHDA, CDR2 SQIVND (reference sequence). V shed 1 base and J shed 1 base, with 8 bases lying between them. CDR3 size: 15 residues. The CDR3, as DNA: TGTGCCAGTAGTATAGGTCCAGGGTCCTACAATGAGCAGTTCTTC. This codes for CASSIGPGSYNEQFF.

J is TRBJ2-2 and V is TRBV11-3; the match to TRBD1 covers 9 bases. Germline values: CDR1 SGHNT, CDR2 YENEEA. J gave up 5 bases and V 5 bases, and 6 bases lay outside the gene matches. The CDR3 runs 15 residues. This CDR3 is CASSPGTGRTGELFF. DNA of the CDR3: TGTGCCAGCAGCCCCGGGACAGGGAGAACCGGGGAGCTGTTTTTT.